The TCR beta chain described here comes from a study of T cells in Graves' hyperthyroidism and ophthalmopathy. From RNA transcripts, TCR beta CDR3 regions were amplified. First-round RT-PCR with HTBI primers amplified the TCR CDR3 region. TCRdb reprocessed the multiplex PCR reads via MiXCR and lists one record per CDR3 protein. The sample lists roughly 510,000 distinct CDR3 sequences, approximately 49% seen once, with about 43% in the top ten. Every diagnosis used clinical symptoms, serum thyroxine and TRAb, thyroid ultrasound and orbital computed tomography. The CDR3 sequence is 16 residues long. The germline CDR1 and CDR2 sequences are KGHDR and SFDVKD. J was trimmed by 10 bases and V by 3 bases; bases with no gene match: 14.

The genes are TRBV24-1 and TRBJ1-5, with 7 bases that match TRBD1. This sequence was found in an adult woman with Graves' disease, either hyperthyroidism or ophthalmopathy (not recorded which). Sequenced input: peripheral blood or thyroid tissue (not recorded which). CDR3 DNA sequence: TGTGCCACCAGTGATCGCCGGGACAGCGAGTCACGTCCCCAGCATTTT. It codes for CATSDRRDSESRPQHF.